These 28 T cell receptor beta chains were all obtained from the same sample, sequenced in a study of T cell repertoires in cytomegalovirus infection. The antigens of these receptors remain unknown. TCRdb recomputed calls from the reads with MiXCR, one row per CDR3 protein. The sample records approximately 73,000 distinct CDR3 sequences, 35% to 45% being singletons. Specimen: CD8+ T cells from cultured PBMCs, collected from culture after CMV antigen stimulation. The receptors derive from a human donor in good health (CMV status not recorded). Some clones in this sample may be carry-over from other donors' samples.

This clonotype was seen once. The gene calls are TRBV12-3 or TRBV12-4 and TRBJ2-2; 7 bases agree with TRBD1. The V segment lost 2 bases and the J segment 5 bases; nucleotides outside the gene matches: 2. This CDR3 contains 14 residues. For the CDR3, the DNA is TGTGCCAGCAGTTTACTACAGGGGACCGGGGAGCTGTTTTTT. Protein product: CASSLLQGTGELFF.

The V and J genes are TRBV24-1 and TRBJ2-7, with 7 bases aligning to TRBD1. This CDR3 spans 13 amino acids. Germline V gives CDR1 KGHDR, CDR2 SFDVKD. V trimming: 9 bases; J trimming: 0 bases; junction bases outside the gene matches: 4. In DNA form, the CDR3 reads TGTGCCACCGAGGACAGGCACTCCTACGAGCAGTACTTC. Its protein is CATEDRHSYEQYF.

The chain combines TRBV27 with TRBJ1-5, with D possibly being TRBD1 (6 bases). CDR3 size: 14 residues. The V end was cut by 2 bases, the J end by 4 bases, with 9 bases between. Germline V gives CDR1 MNHEY, CDR2 SMNVEV (reference sequence). The CDR3 here is CASSLQGPNQPQHF. The CDR3 region has the DNA TGTGCCAGCAGTTTACAGGGGCCTAATCAGCCCCAGCATTTT.

This clonotype has more than one count but fewer than ten. The gene calls are TRBV4-1 and TRBJ2-5; 12 nucleotides align to TRBD2. CDR1 and CDR2 (germline): MGHRA, YSYEKL. The junction had 13 bases not matched to a gene; V was cut back by 1 base and J by 1 base. The CDR3 spans 20 residues. In nucleotides, the CDR3 is TGCGCCAGCAGCCAAGCCTCGGGGGAAACTAGCGGGGGGACCCAAGAGACCCAGTACTTC. It codes for CASSQASGETSGGTQETQYF.

V usage is TRBV27 and J usage is TRBJ2-5, with 7 bases that match TRBD1. Germline CDR1 and CDR2: MNHEY and SMNVEV (reference sequence). J lost 7 bases, V lost 6 bases, and 14 bases had no gene match. The CDR3 is made up of 15 amino acids. The CDR3 spells CASSSGQTPWGTQYF. The CDR3, as DNA: TGTGCCAGCAGCTCGGGACAGACCCCATGGGGGACCCAGTACTTC.

The sample holds a few counts of this clonotype. V and J are TRBV12-3 or TRBV12-4 and TRBJ2-5, with D perhaps TRBD1 (6 bases). The CDR3 spans 13 residues. Deletions cut 3 bases from V and 9 bases from J, with 14 bases between. CDR3 nucleotides: TGTGCCAGCAGTTTTGGGGGCCCCGGCGCCCAGTACTTC. This translates into CASSFGGPGAQYF.

The chain carries TRBV6-5 and TRBJ2-2; 8 bases align to TRBD1. In germline, CDR1 is MNHEY, CDR2 SVGAGI. The CDR3 sequence is 17 residues long. The junction had 5 bases not matched to a gene; V was cut back by 1 base and J by 1 base. CDR3 nucleotides: TGTGCCAGCAGTTACTGGACAGGGAGCCTGAACACCGGGGAGCTGTTTTTT. It yields the protein CASSYWTGSLNTGELFF.

As to this clonotype: One end of the junction fails to match germline, which may point to a read error. The chain has TRBV7-2 and TRBJ2-1; D possibly corresponds to TRBD2 (6 bases). The CDR3 has 15 amino acids. Germline V gene data show CDR1 as SGHTA and CDR2 as FQGNSA. The CDR3 nucleotides read TGTGCCTGCAGCTGGGACTTCAGCTCCTACAATGAGCAGTTCTTC. This codes for CACSWDFSSYNEQFF. Complete variable domain (other parts from reference TRBV7-2 and TRBJ2-1): GAGVSQSPSNKVTEKGKDVELRCDPISGHTALYWYRQSLGQGLEFLIYFQGNSAPDKSGLPSDRFSAERTGGSVSTLTIQRTQQEDSAVYLCACSWDFSSYNEQFFGPGTRLTVL.

This clonotype turned up a few times. The V gene is TRBV6-4, the J gene TRBJ2-2; possible D gene TRBD1, 6 bases. Germline assignment: CDR1 MRHNA and CDR2 SNTAGT. V gave up 5 bases and J gave up 4 bases, with 17 bases separating them. The CDR3 loop spans 16 amino acids. The chain's CDR3 is CASSLRGSTVTGELFF. The DNA for the CDR3 is TGTGCCAGCAGTCTCAGGGGCTCAACGGTCACCGGGGAGCTGTTTTTT.

This chain links TRBV24-1 with TRBJ2-2; D may be TRBD2 (5 bases). This CDR3 region has 16 residues. In germline, CDR1 is KGHDR, CDR2 SFDVKD. V lost 4 bases and J 5 bases, leaving 16 bases between the germline ends. The CDR3 sequence: CATSERFGVGTGELFF. Here the CDR3 DNA reads TGTGCCACCAGTGAACGTTTCGGGGTAGGGACCGGGGAGCTGTTTTTT.

This clonotype showed up just a few times. The chain links TRBV11-1 to TRBJ2-1, with D perhaps matching TRBD1 (5 bases). The V end was cut by 4 bases, the J end by 8 bases, with 21 bases between. Germline values: CDR1 SGHAT, CDR2 FQDESV (reference sequence). The CDR3 length is 16 residues. Written as DNA, the CDR3 is TGTGCCAGCAGCTCCTTTCCTAAATCCACAGGCTATGAGCAGTTCTTC. It yields the protein CASSSFPKSTGYEQFF.

The chain employs TRBV24-1 and TRBJ2-3; 11 bases map to TRBD1. The CDR3 is 16 amino acids. Trimming at V came to 4 bases and at J to 4 bases, leaving 6 bases not matched to a gene. Per the germline V gene, CDR1 is KGHDR and CDR2 is SFDVKD. CDR3 bases: TGTGCCACCAGTGACCCTGGACAGGGGGCTCCAGATACGCAGTATTTT. It codes for CATSDPGQGAPDTQYF.

V gene TRBV6-1 combines with J gene TRBJ1-1; D unresolved. V shed 3 bases and J shed 0 bases, with 8 bases lying between them. CDR1 is MNHNS and CDR2 is SASEGT in the germline V gene. The CDR3 is made up of 14 amino acids. CDR3 loop: CASSEGSLNTEAFF. DNA for the CDR3: TGTGCCAGCAGTGAGGGGTCGTTGAACACTGAAGCTTTCTTT.

This clonotype was seen repeatedly, ten times or more. The genes are TRBV7-8 and TRBJ2-1, with 7 bases identical to TRBD1. CDR3 size: 14 residues. Germline V gene lookup returns CDR1 SGHVS and CDR2 FQNEAQ. J was trimmed by 9 bases and V by 6 bases; bases with no gene match: 11. In DNA, the CDR3 is TGTGCCAGCAGTTCCATAGGGGGCCGGACTGAGCAGTTCTTC. Translation: CASSSIGGRTEQFF.

There are a few counts of this clonotype. This rearrangement joins TRBV7-2 to TRBJ2-5; 9 nucleotides line up with TRBD2. The CDR3 covers 15 residues. Germline assignment: CDR1 SGHTA and CDR2 FQGNSA. V shed 1 base, J shed 2 bases, and the junction held 2 bases outside the gene matches. The CDR3 reads CASSLGGGEQETQYF. CDR3 nucleotides: TGTGCCAGCAGCTTAGGCGGGGGGGAACAAGAGACCCAGTACTTC.

The chain employs TRBV4-3 and TRBJ1-1, with D possibly being TRBD1 (5 bases). CDR3 length: 14 amino acids. V was pared by 5 bases and J by 4 bases, with 14 bases between. In germline, CDR1 is LGHNA, CDR2 YSLEER. The CDR3 loop is CASSYIRGGTEAFF. The CDR3 DNA follows: TGCGCCAGCAGCTACATTAGGGGAGGCACTGAAGCTTTCTTT.

The CDR3 sequence: CASSKGRLNQPQHF. The CDR3 nucleotides are TGTGCCAGCAGCAAAGGACGGCTCAATCAGCCCCAGCATTTT. This chain connects TRBV27 to TRBJ1-5; D is undetermined. V lost 6 bases and J 3 bases, leaving 12 bases between the germline ends. This CDR3 is built from 14 residues. Germline loops: CDR1 MNHEY, CDR2 SMNVEV (reference sequence).

The J gene is TRBJ1-2, the V gene TRBV2; D unresolved. CDR3 length: 14 residues. With 2 bases removed from V and 6 bases from J, the gap between germline ends came to 13 bases. The V gene's germline CDR1 is SNHLY and CDR2 FYNNEI. CDR3 sequence: CASSEISTRDGYTF. CDR3 in DNA: TGTGCCAGCAGTGAAATATCCACACGGGATGGCTACACCTTC.

This clonotype occurred many times. CDR3 DNA sequence: TGTGCCAGCGAGCGAGGACAGGGGAACACTGAAGCTTTCTTT. It yields the protein CASERGQGNTEAFF. The chain recombines TRBV7-2 with TRBJ1-1; 8 bases are shared with TRBD1. The V segment lost 8 bases and the J segment 1 base; nucleotides outside the gene matches: 6. Germline CDR1 reads SGHTA; CDR2 reads FQGNSA. CDR3 length equals 14 residues. Full variable domain (rest looked up from reference TRBV7-2 and TRBJ1-1): GAGVSQSPSNKVTEKGKDVELRCDPISGHTALYWYRQSLGQGLEFLIYFQGNSAPDKSGLPSDRFSAERTGGSVSTLTIQRTQQEDSAVYLCASERGQGNTEAFFGQGTRLTVV.

The chain carries TRBV4-3 and TRBJ1-1; no clear D gene. CDR1 LGHNA and CDR2 YSLEER come from the germline V gene. Deletions cut 4 bases from V and 7 bases from J, with 19 bases between. This CDR3 is built from 15 residues. The CDR3, as DNA: TGCGCCAGCAGCCTCGTCCAAGAAGCCATGAGTGAAGCTTTCTTT. Translated: CASSLVQEAMSEAFF.

J is TRBJ2-3 and V is TRBV15; D is possibly TRBD2 (5 bases). The CDR3 has 17 amino acids. The V gene's germline CDR1 is LNHNV and CDR2 YYDKDF (reference sequence). Between the trimmed V and J ends, which lost 1 base and 1 base, there was a span of 15 bases. CDR3 protein: CATSRALGDSGTDTQYF. The DNA of the CDR3 is TGTGCCACCAGCAGAGCTCTCGGGGATAGCGGCACAGATACGCAGTATTTT.

A single count supports this clonotype. V and J are TRBV27 and TRBJ2-1; a possible D gene is TRBD2 (6 bases). Between the trimmed V and J ends, which lost 3 bases and 3 bases, there was a span of 15 bases. The germline V gene encodes CDR1 MNHEY and CDR2 SMNVEV (reference sequence). This CDR3 comprises 16 residues. The CDR3 bases are TGTGCCAGCAGTTTGTCGGGTGGGGGGATCTACAATGAGCAGTTCTTC. Translating it yields CASSLSGGGIYNEQFF.

The chain has TRBV19 and TRBJ2-1; D perhaps matches TRBD1 (7 bases). Trimming took off 5 bases at V and 7 bases at J, with 18 bases between the two ends. CDR1 is LNHDA, CDR2 SQIVND, per germline (reference sequence). The CDR3 runs 15 residues. The CDR3: CASSYDRDWKNEQFF. The CDR3 region has the DNA TGTGCCAGTAGTTACGACAGGGACTGGAAAAATGAGCAGTTCTTC. Supplemented by reference TRBV19 and TRBJ2-1, the full variable domain reads DGGITQSPKYLFRKEGQNVTLSCEQNLNHDAMYWYRQDPGQGLRLIYYSQIVNDFQKGDIAEGYSVSREKKESFPLTVTSAQKNPTAFYLCASSYDRDWKNEQFFGPGTRLTVL.

The chain joins TRBV6-6 to TRBJ1-6; 8 nucleotides match TRBD1. CDR3 length: 14 residues. Germline V gives CDR1 MNHNY, CDR2 SVGAGI (reference sequence). Trimming took 6 bases from V and 8 from J; bases not matched to a gene: 6. CDR3 nucleotide sequence: TGTGCCAGCAGATTTACAGGGGGGGATTCACCCCTCCACTTT. Protein product: CASRFTGGDSPLHF.

This clonotype has a count of ten or more. The rearrangement uses TRBV10-3 and TRBJ1-1; the match to TRBD1 covers 10 bases. J gave up 5 bases and V 8 bases, and 8 bases lay outside the gene matches. The germline V gene has CDR1 ENHRY and CDR2 SYGVKD. This CDR3 spans 14 amino acids. CDR3 nucleotides: TGTGCCATCGGCCAGACAGGGGGCTGGACTGAAGCTTTCTTT. This encodes CAIGQTGGWTEAFF.

This clonotype came up a few times. The rearrangement uses TRBV7-3 and TRBJ2-1; either TRBD1 or TRBD2 may supply D (6 bases each). Germline values: CDR1 SGHTA, CDR2 FQGTGA. Trimming stripped 0 bases from V and 6 bases from J, with 12 bases between. The CDR3 has 15 residues. The CDR3 nucleotides are TGTGCCAGCAGCTTAACTGGGGGGCTTAGCAATGAGCAGTTCTTC. This codes for CASSLTGGLSNEQFF.

This clonotype appeared a few times. V gene TRBV19 combines with J gene TRBJ1-5; possibly TRBD1 for D (6 bases). The CDR3 has 14 amino acids. V dropped 6 bases and J dropped 3 bases, with 12 bases sitting between them. Germline CDR1 LNHDA, CDR2 SQIVND (reference sequence). CDR3 amino acids: CASSYDRPNQPQHF. The CDR3 coding sequence is TGTGCCAGTAGCTACGACAGGCCCAATCAGCCCCAGCATTTT.

This chain connects TRBV7-9 to TRBJ2-7; 7 bases are shared with TRBD1. Trimming removed 5 bases from V and 2 bases from J; junction bases left unmatched: 18. Germline V gives CDR1 SEHNR, CDR2 FQNEAQ (reference sequence). This CDR3 has 18 residues. In nucleotides, the CDR3 is TGTGCCAGCAGCATCCACCTACCTACGACAGGGCAGACCTACGAGCAGTACTTC. Translating gives CASSIHLPTTGQTYEQYF.